The 15 T cell receptor beta chains below were found in one sample sequenced in a study of EBV T-cell therapy then PD-1 blockade in nasopharyngeal carcinoma. Their recognized antigens are unknown. Treatment of the sample: AdE1-LMPpoly-expanded autologous EBV-specific T-cell therapy followed by anti-PD-1 nivolumab. The data were produced by immunoSEQ multiplex PCR, yet TCRdb's version contains in-frame clones alone and is incomplete. This table holds 19,000 or so clones, around four fifths found once. Material: CD8+ T cells from blood, obtained at day 0 from a patient whose treatment included autologous EBV-specific T cells and nivolumab. The receptors here all came from a man in his forties or fifties with nasopharyngeal carcinoma.

The chain employs TRBV4-1 and TRBJ2-3; D is undetermined. The CDR3 totals 13 residues. The germline V gene encodes CDR1 MGHRA and CDR2 YSYEKL. Trimming shortened V by 4 bases and J by 2 bases, and 7 bases separated the two germline ends. The CDR3 reads CASSPVPTDTQYF. In DNA form, the CDR3 reads TGCGCCAGCAGCCCTGTCCCCACAGATACGCAGTATTTT.

V and J are TRBV10-3 and TRBJ2-3; tentative D call: TRBD2 (6 bases). CDR3 length equals 13 residues. Germline V gives CDR1 ENHRY, CDR2 SYGVKD. Deletions cut 0 bases from V and 5 bases from J, with 6 bases between. DNA for the CDR3: TGTGCCATCAGTGAGTCGGGGGGAGATACGCAGTATTTT. It specifies CAISESGGDTQYF.

The V gene is TRBV27, the J gene TRBJ1-5; TRBD1 agrees at 8 bases. From germline, CDR1 is MNHEY and CDR2 SMNVEV (reference sequence). The trim removed 4 bases at V and 0 bases at J, leaving 11 bases unmatched. This CDR3 is 18 amino acids long. The CDR3 DNA follows: TGTGCCAGCAGTTCCGGGACAGGTGTTAGGTATAGCAATCAGCCCCAGCATTTT. Its translation: CASSSGTGVRYSNQPQHF.

V usage is TRBV4-2 and J usage is TRBJ1-2, with 11 bases fitting TRBD1. Germline V lookup: CDR1 LGHNA, CDR2 YNFKEQ. After removal of 3 bases from V and 5 bases from J, the junction contained 8 bases not matched to a gene. The CDR3 totals 16 residues. CDR3 DNA: TGTGCCAGCAGCCATCCCGGACAGGGGGCGAGGTATGGCTACACCTTC. This sequence encodes CASSHPGQGARYGYTF.

The chain recombines TRBV2 with TRBJ2-2; 7 nucleotides align to TRBD2. V shed 2 bases and J 5 bases; nucleotides not matched to a gene: 14. Per the germline V gene, CDR1 is SNHLY and CDR2 is FYNNEI. The CDR3 covers 18 residues. The CDR3 nucleotides are TGTGCCAGCAGTGAATCTGGGGAAGCGGGACCGAGGACCGGGGAGCTGTTTTTT. This sequence encodes CASSESGEAGPRTGELFF.

The chain carries TRBV4-3 and TRBJ2-3; TRBD2 might be the D (6 bases). Germline V lookup: CDR1 LGHNA, CDR2 YSLEER. V lost 2 bases and J 3 bases, leaving 15 bases between the germline ends. This CDR3 has 16 amino acids. The CDR3 loop is CASSQRETRATDTQYF. CDR3 sequence (DNA): TGCGCCAGCAGCCAAAGGGAGACTAGGGCAACAGATACGCAGTATTTT.

The rearrangement joins TRBV4-3 to TRBJ1-1; possible D gene TRBD1, 6 bases. The CDR3 runs 14 residues. CDR1 LGHNA and CDR2 YSLEER come from the germline V gene. Trimming removed 2 bases from V and 7 bases from J, with 14 bases in between. This CDR3 is CASSQLGQQDEAFF. In nucleotides, the CDR3 is TGCGCCAGCAGCCAACTCGGACAGCAAGATGAAGCTTTCTTT.

V gene TRBV29-1 combines with J gene TRBJ2-7; possible D gene TRBD1, 6 bases. Between the trimmed V and J ends, which lost 3 bases and 3 bases, there was a span of 9 bases. This CDR3 spans 12 amino acids. Germline V gene lookup returns CDR1 SQVTM and CDR2 ANQGSEA. CDR3 bases: TGCAGCGTTGAGGCAGGGGACTACGAGCAGTACTTC. As protein: CSVEAGDYEQYF.

The rearrangement joins TRBV7-8 to TRBJ2-2; 11 bases match TRBD1. Unmatched junction bases numbered 5, after V lost 11 bases and J lost 0 bases. CDR1 is SGHVS, CDR2 FQNEAQ, per germline. The CDR3 loop spans 15 amino acids. The CDR3 here is CAVTGQGANTGELFF. CDR3 in DNA: TGTGCCGTGACGGGACAGGGGGCGAACACCGGGGAGCTGTTTTTT.

The rearrangement links TRBV2 to TRBJ1-6; D is possibly TRBD1 (6 bases). Trimming stripped 6 bases from V and 0 bases from J, with 9 bases between. This CDR3 is built from 15 residues. CDR1 and CDR2 (germline): SNHLY, FYNNEI. The CDR3 spells CASREDSSYNSPLHF. DNA for the CDR3: TGTGCCAGCAGGGAGGACAGCTCCTATAATTCACCCCTCCACTTT.

This clone was found a few times. CDR3 sequence: CASSPGQDSNTEAFF. CDR3 coding DNA: TGTGCCAGCAGCCCCGGACAGGACTCCAACACTGAAGCTTTCTTT. This rearrangement joins TRBV4-2 to TRBJ1-1; TRBD1 matches 7 bases. J was trimmed by 2 bases and V by 4 bases; bases with no gene match: 7. The germline CDR1 and CDR2 sequences are LGHNA and YNFKEQ. The CDR3 covers 15 residues.

The rearrangement uses TRBV7-9 and TRBJ2-7; a weak D match, TRBD2 (5 bases). CDR3 length: 14 amino acids. The V and J ends lost 6 bases and 4 bases respectively, with 16 bases between them. Germline lookup yields CDR1 SEHNR and CDR2 FQNEAQ (reference sequence). The CDR3 is CASSARVGGYEQYF. For the CDR3, the DNA is TGTGCCAGCAGTGCGAGAGTGGGCGGGTACGAGCAGTACTTC.

This clone was seen more than once but under ten times. The CDR3 DNA is TGTGCCAGCAGTGACGGGGGACACAACTACAATGAGCAGTTCTTC. It is translated as CASSDGGHNYNEQFF. The J gene is TRBJ2-1, the V gene TRBV6-4; tentatively, D is TRBD1 (6 bases). The V gene lost 2 bases and the J gene lost 3 bases, with 11 bases spanning the gap. Germline loops: CDR1 MRHNA, CDR2 SNTAGT. The CDR3 consists of 15 residues.

This clone has just a few counts. The V gene is TRBV4-2, the J gene TRBJ2-3; 11 bases align to TRBD2. The CDR3 contains 17 residues. V gave up 0 bases and J gave up 4 bases; unmatched junction bases: 6. Germline values: CDR1 LGHNA, CDR2 YNFKEQ. The CDR3 sequence: CASSQDESSGGSDTQYF. In DNA, the CDR3 is TGTGCCAGCAGCCAAGATGAGTCTAGCGGGGGGTCAGATACGCAGTATTTT.

V usage is TRBV9 and J usage is TRBJ2-2, with 8 bases matching TRBD1. The length of the CDR3 is 16 residues. The J segment lost 6 bases and the V segment lost 3 bases, leaving 10 bases of the junction unmatched. The germline V gene has CDR1 SGDLS and CDR2 YYNGEE. For the CDR3, the DNA is TGTGCCAGCAGCGCCACGAGGACAGGGATGTCCGGGGAGCTGTTTTTT. As protein: CASSATRTGMSGELFF.